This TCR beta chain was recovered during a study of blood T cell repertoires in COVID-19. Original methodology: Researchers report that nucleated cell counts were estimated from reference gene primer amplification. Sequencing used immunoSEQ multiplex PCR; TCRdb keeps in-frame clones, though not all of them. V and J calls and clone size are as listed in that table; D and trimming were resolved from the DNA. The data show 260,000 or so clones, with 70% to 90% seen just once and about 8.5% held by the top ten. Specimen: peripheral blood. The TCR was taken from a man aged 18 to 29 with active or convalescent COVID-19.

CDR3 sequence: CASSFGQPQFF. The DNA of the CDR3 is TGTGCCAGCAGCTTCGGACAGCCCCAGTTCTTC. The chain recombines TRBV11-2 with TRBJ2-1; perhaps TRBD1 as D (6 bases). CDR1 is SGHAT, CDR2 FQNNGV, per germline. The CDR3 contains 11 residues. Between the trimmed V and J ends, which lost 3 bases and 13 bases, there was a span of 10 bases.